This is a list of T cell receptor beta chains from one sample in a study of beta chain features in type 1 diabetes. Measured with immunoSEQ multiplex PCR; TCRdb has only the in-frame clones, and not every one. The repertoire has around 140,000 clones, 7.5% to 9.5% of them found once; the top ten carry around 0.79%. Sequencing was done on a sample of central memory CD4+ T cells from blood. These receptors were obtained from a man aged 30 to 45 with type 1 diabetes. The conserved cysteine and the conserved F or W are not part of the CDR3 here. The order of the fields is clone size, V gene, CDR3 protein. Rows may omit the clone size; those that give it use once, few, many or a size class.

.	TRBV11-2	ASNLAAPGELF
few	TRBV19	ASRERGGTNEQF
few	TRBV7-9	ASSLPLPGNSPLH
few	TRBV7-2	ASSRSGAYNEQF
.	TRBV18	ASSPQNTYEQY
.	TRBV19	ASQVANTEAF
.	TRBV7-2	ASSLKAGGGYT
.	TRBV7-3	ASSPRQGALDEQF
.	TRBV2	ASSAASGGGSYEQY
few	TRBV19	ATHRAPADLYGYT
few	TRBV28	ASSLGQFNEKLF
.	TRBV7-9	ASSPWASGGPLF
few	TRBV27	ASSFLDSGANVLT
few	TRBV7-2	ASSPGLAGVYNEQF
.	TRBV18	ASSPRGGAGGYT
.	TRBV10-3	AISDGGSGDTQY
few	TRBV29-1	SVATGSPYEQY
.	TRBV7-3	ASSFRDRGRDEQF
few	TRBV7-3	ASSFTGAGANVLT
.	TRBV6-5	ASRIRDRGHEQF
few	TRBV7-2	ASSLARQGELF
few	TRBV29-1	SVSTGNEQF
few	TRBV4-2	ASSPTSGGPDPF
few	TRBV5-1	ASTPSPATGGGGYT
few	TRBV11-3	ASSLPTAGANVLT
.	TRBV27	ASSPRQGANSPLH
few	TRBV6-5	ASSYSYRQGRVEQY
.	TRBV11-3	ASSAGTRYEQY
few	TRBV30	AWSGRGAASTIY
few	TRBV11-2	ASSLAFLPNEKLF
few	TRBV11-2	ASSSPLNEQF
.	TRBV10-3	AISGTVSNQPQH
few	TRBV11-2	ASSLAAGVPGELF
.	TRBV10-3	AISESTPTLAGVQETQY
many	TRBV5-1	ASSLDSLEGKTQY
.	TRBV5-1	ASSLASGQGINEQY
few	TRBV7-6	ASSPTSGGAGGTQY
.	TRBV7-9	ASSPGQWVSGANVLT
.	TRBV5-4	ASSFSGGAYTEAF
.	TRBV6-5	ASSRQSTGANVLT
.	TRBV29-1	SVGAVGYT
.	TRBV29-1	SVRGVSYNEQF
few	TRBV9	ASSTRGLGYT
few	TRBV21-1	ASSQVSYGYT
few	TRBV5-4	ASSLRTTGTSTDTQY
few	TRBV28	ASSYQVHGYT
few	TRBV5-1	ASSPGHDLNTEAF